The following is a TCR beta chain sequence with its context. Its specificity is unknown. The sample belongs to a study of OX40 agonist ivuxolimab in advanced cancers. Study-wide background: The study gave patients intravenous ivuxolimab at 0.01 to 10 mg/kg every 2 weeks. The study, taken as a whole, reports: Within 6 weeks, CD4+ and CD8+ blood T cells expanded clonally at 0.1 to 3.0 mg/kg. CD8+ T cells averaged more expanded clones than CD4+.

The data were produced by immunoSEQ multiplex PCR, yet TCRdb's version contains in-frame clones alone and is incomplete. The sample includes some 65,000 clones, roughly 80% of them seen just once. V gave up 7 bases and J gave up 5 bases, with 17 bases separating them. The germline gives CDR1 MNHEY, CDR2 SVGAGI. The CDR3 is 15 residues long. Sampling times: baseline, cycle 4 day 1, cycle 7 day 1. The material sequenced was CD4+ or CD8+ T cells sorted from blood, taken in a trial of the OX40 agonist ivuxolimab. The V gene is TRBV6-5, the J gene TRBJ2-2; D may correspond to TRBD1 or TRBD2 (5 bases each). This sequence was found in an adult with an advanced solid tumor such as melanoma, head and neck, liver or kidney cancer. CDR3 in DNA: TGTGCCAGCACGTTAGGGCAGGGACGGACCGGGGAGCTGTTTTTT. It translates to CASTLGQGRTGELFF.